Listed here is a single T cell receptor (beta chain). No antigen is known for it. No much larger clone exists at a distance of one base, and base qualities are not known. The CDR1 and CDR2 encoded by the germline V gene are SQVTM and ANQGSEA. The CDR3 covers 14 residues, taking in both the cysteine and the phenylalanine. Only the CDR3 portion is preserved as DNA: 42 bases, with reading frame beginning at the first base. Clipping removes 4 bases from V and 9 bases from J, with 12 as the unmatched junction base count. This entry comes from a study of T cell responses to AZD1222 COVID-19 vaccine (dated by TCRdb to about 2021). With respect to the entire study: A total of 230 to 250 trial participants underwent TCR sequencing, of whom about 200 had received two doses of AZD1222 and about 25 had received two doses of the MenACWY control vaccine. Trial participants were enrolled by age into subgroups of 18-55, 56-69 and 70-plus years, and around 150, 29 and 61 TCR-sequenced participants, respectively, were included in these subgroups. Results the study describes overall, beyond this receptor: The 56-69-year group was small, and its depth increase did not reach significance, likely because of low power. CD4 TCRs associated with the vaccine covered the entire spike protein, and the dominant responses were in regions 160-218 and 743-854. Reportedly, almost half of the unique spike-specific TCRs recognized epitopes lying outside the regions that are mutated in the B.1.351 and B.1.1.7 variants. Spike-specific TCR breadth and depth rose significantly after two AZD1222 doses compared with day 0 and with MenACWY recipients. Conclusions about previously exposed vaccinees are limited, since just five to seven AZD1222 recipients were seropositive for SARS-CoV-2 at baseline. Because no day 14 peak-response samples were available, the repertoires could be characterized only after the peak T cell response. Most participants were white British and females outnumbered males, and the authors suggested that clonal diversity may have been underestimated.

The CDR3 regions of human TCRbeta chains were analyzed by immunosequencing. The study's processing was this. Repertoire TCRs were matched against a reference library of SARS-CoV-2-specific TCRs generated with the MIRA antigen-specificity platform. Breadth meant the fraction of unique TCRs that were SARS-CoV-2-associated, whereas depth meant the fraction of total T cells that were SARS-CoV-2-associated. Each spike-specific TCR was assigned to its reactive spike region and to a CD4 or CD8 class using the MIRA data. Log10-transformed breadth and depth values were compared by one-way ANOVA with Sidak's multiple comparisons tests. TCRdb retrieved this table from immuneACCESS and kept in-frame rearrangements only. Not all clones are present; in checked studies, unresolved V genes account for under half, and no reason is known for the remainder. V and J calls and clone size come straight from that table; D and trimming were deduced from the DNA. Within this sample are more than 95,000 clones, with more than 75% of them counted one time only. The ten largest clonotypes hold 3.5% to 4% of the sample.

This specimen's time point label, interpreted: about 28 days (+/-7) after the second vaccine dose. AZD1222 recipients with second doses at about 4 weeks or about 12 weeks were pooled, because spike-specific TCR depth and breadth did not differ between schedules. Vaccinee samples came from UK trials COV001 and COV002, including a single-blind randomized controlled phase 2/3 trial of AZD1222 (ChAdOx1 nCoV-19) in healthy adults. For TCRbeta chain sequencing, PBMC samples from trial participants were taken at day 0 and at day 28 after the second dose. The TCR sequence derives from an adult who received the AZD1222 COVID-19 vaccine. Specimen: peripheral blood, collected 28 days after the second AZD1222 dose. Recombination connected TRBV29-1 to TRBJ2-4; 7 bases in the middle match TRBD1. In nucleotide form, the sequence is TGCAGCGTTGCGCTAGGGGGCGGTTTGGGCATTCAGTACTTC. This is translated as CSVALGGGLGIQYF.